This T cell receptor beta chain was retrieved from a study of shared clonotypes between healthy human individuals. Study findings and constraints: Generally, naive subsets (rather than memory subsets) showed larger estimated richness.

Sequenced by immunoSEQ multiplex PCR; TCRdb stores in-frame clones only, minus some. The sample has more than 2 million clones, approximately 94% seen once. Turning to this clone: The antigen is unknown.

This CDR3 region has 15 residues. Germline V gene lookup returns CDR1 MNHNS and CDR2 SASEGT. Trimming took 2 bases from V and 6 from J, leaving 16 bases between them. The rearrangement uses TRBV6-1 and TRBJ1-1, with D tentatively TRBD1 (5 bases). The sample consisted of naive CD4+ T cells sorted from blood. The subset here: CD45RA+ positively selected. The receptor was isolated from a man aged 18 to 30 in good health. Here the CDR3 DNA reads TGTGCCAGCAGTGAAACGTTGGGGGGTTGGGCTGAAGCTTTCTTT. This gives the protein CASSETLGGWAEAFF.